The entry that follows covers one TCR beta chain sequence. This clone was seen once. There is no known antigen for this receptor. Base qualities are not provided; no much larger clone lies one nucleotide away. CDR1 and CDR2 are read off the germline V gene (reference sequence) as SGHNT and YYREEE. The cysteine opens and the phenylalanine closes a CDR3 of 15 amino acids. Only the CDR3 DNA stays, 45 bases, in frame from base 1. V sheds 6 bases and J sheds 0 bases, leaving 16 bases between their ends. This specimen comes from a study of shared clonotypes between healthy human individuals (dated by TCRdb to 2018 to 2021). Study-level background: The cohort included three men and two women between 18 and 49 years of age. To increase sequencing depth and limit assay-specific biases, TCR repertoire library preparation and sequencing were carried out by different laboratories using diverse techniques. Blood TCR repertoires of five healthy adults were deeply sequenced to estimate repertoire size and the extent of clonotype sharing between individuals. Leukapheresis yielded between about 0.85 and 10 billion PBMCs per donor. For each donor, three plates each were used for CD4 naive and CD4 memory, two plates were used for CD8 naive, and one plate was used for CD8 memory.

Using the deep immunoSEQ assay, TCR CDR3 regions were amplified from genomic DNA by multiplex PCR. Extracted genomic DNA from each cell subset was spread evenly across all wells of several immunoSEQ 96-well plates, with each plate serving as a replicate. Each replicate PCR for sorted subsets received about 210 ng genomic DNA, equal to tens of thousands of T cell genomes. Purified libraries were measured with a Qubit 3.0 fluorometer, size-checked on a Bioanalyzer 2100, and measured again with the KAPA Library Quantification kit. Every immunoSEQ 96-well plate was sequenced on a separate single-read 150-cycle Illumina NextSeq 550 flow cell. Per the source publication's procedure: Because the immunoSEQ output held only junctional sequences and lacked quality scores, the filtering could not match the filtering applied to full-length reads. Sequences were annotated with PyIR, a Python wrapper for IgBLAST v1.9, using IMGT germline references to assign V/J genes and CDR3. Reads were filtered out if the reads had weak V/J assignments (E-value above 1e-6), no CDR3, stop codons, out-of-frame junctions, or ambiguous translated residues. A V3J clonotype was defined by an identical inferred V gene, J gene, and CDR3 amino acid sequence. To compute the percentage overlap between repertoires, the number of shared unique clonotypes was divided by the size of the smaller repertoire. Three approaches were used to assess repertoire richness: RTK rarefaction, the Chao1 estimator, and Recon v2.1 estimates of unobserved clonotypes. Generation probabilities for all TCRbeta clonotypes obtained by the gDNA method from a handful of donors were computed using OLGA. This immuneACCESS table, as held by TCRdb, lists in-frame sequences with V and J called but not all clones. Of the missing ones, under half trace to an unresolved V gene in checked studies; the others have no known cause. The DNA was the basis for D and trimming; V, J and clone size are from that table. In this sample the table shows more than 2 million clones, about 95% of which occur a single time. The ten largest clones take up more than 0.95% of the sample.

CD8 naive samples consisted of CD45RO-negative cells that were positively selected for CCR7, yielding a CD45RA+CCR7+ population without TemRA cells. Donors were healthy HIV-negative adults with no recently reported acute infections or vaccinations. Every donor was a Caucasian adult residing in Nashville, Tennessee, USA. Blood was collected by leukapheresis, and PBMCs were isolated by Ficoll-Histopaque density gradient centrifugation and then cryopreserved in liquid nitrogen vapor phase. Purity and quantity of every magnetically sorted T cell population were checked by analytical flow cytometry. From each sorted fraction, genomic DNA was isolated and quantified by UV absorbance on a Nanodrop 2000c. Findings and caveats that apply to the study as a whole: The genetic and exposure-history diversity represented was limited by the small number of donors. Sampling was restricted to blood, and TCR repertoires in tissues likely differ from the TCR repertoires found in blood. Compared with non-shared clonotypes, clonotypes shared by all four sorted-subset donors had higher generation probabilities. Based on pairwise subsampling, the degree of clonotype sharing among donors was expected to be affected by sequencing depth. Approximately 5% of naive CD4, more than 3% of naive CD8, 2% to 2.5% of memory CD4, and about 0.4% of memory CD8 clonotypes were shared across several donors. Rarefaction of sorted-subset datasets indicated incomplete sequencing despite the large sequencing depth. Larger estimated clonotype richness was generally found for naive subsets than for memory subsets.

The sequenced material came from naive CD8+ T cells sorted from blood. Explained via the paper, the cell subset or site label denotes: CD45RA+CCR7+. The chain links TRBV5-4 with TRBJ2-7; 6 matching bases give a weak D call of TRBD2. This sequence was found in a man younger than 35 in good health. The nucleotide sequence is given as TGTGCCAGCACTCCGGGCCCCGGGAGCTCCTACGAGCAGTACTTC. Its amino acids are CASTPGPGSSYEQYF.